This T cell receptor beta chain emerged from a study of beta chain features in type 1 diabetes. Study-wide points: Among patients, naive, central memory and Treg TCRB repertoires appeared more similar than among healthy donors. Equally in patients and controls, PCR might preferentially amplify shorter templates. Among type 1 diabetes patients, VDJ junctions had fewer insertions and more deletions.

Cells sorted by CD45RO/CCR7/CD25/CD127/CD95/CD27 comprised CD4+ naive, central memory, regulatory and stem cell-like memory cells. The germline V and J ends were trimmed by 7 bases and 5 bases, with 26 bases remaining between them. The CDR3 is made up of 17 amino acids. CDR1 and CDR2 (germline): PRHDT, FYEKMQ (reference sequence). Sequencing targeted expressed TCRB transcripts, as all isolated RNA had been reverse transcribed. Sequencing used immunoSEQ multiplex PCR; TCRdb keeps in-frame clones, though not all of them. The data show more than 140,000 clones, with around a tenth seen just once and 0.55% to 0.75% held by the top ten. As regards this clone: The target antigen is unknown.

What was sequenced was central memory CD4+ T cells from blood. J is TRBJ1-2 and V is TRBV13; D perhaps matches TRBD1 (6 bases). This clonotype originated in a woman in her thirties or forties in good health. The DNA of the CDR3 is TGTGCCAGCACCCGCTTCGGACCGGGGGGCGGTTCGTATGGCTACACCTTC. Amino acids: CASTRFGPGGGSYGYTF.